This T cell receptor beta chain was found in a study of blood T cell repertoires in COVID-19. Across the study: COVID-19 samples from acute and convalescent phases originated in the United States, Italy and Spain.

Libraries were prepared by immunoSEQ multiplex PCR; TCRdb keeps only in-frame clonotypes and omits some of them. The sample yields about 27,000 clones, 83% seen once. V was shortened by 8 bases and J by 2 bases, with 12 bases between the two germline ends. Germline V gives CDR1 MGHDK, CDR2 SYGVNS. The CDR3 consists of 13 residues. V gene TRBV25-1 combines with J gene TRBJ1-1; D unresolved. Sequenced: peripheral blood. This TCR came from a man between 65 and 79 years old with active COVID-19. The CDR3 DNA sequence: TGTGCCAGCGCTCACCAGGCTAACACTGAAGCTTTCTTT. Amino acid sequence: CASAHQANTEAFF.